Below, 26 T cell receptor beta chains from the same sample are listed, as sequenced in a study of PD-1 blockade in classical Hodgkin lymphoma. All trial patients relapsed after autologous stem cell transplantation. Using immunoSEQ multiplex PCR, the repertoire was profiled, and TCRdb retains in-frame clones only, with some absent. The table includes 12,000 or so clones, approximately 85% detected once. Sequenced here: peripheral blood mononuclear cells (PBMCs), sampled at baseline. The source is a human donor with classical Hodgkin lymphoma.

The DNA of the CDR3 is TGTGCCAGTAGTATCGGTCCGTTGGAGGCGAATGAGCAGTTCTTC. This gives the protein CASSIGPLEANEQFF. The chain has TRBV19 and TRBJ2-1, with a weak D call TRBD2 (5 bases). The CDR3 has 15 residues. Germline V gene lookup returns CDR1 LNHDA and CDR2 SQIVND (reference sequence). The ends were cut back, 3 bases at V and 7 bases at J, with 16 bases in the middle.

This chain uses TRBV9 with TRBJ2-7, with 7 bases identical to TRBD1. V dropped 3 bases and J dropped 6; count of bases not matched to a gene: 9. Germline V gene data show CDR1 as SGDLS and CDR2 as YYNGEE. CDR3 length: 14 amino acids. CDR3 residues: CASSGRDRTFEQYF. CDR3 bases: TGTGCCAGCAGCGGCCGGGACAGAACCTTCGAGCAGTACTTC.

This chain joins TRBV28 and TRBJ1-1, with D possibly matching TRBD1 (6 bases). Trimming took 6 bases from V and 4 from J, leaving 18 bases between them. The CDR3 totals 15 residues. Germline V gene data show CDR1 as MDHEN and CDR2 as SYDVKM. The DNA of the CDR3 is TGTGCCAGCAGCCGACCTAGACAGGTACCCACTGAAGCTTTCTTT. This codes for CASSRPRQVPTEAFF.

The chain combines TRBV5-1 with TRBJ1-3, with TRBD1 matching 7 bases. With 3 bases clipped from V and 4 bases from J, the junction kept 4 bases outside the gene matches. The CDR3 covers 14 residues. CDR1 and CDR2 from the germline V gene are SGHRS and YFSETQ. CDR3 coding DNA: TGCGCCAGCAGCTCACAGGGGTGGGGAAACACCATATATTTT. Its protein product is CASSSQGWGNTIYF. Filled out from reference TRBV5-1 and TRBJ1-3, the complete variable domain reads KAGVTQTPRYLIKTRGQQVTLSCSPISGHRSVSWYQQTPGQGLQFLFEYFSETQRNKGNFPGRFSGRQFSNSRSEMNVSTLELGDSALYLCASSSQGWGNTIYFGEGSWLTVV.

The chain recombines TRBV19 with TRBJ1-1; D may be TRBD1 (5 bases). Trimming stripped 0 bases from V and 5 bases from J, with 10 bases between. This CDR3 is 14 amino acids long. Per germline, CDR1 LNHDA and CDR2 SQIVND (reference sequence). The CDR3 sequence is CASSIEGVKTEAFF. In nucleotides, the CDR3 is TGTGCCAGTAGTATAGAGGGGGTAAAGACTGAAGCTTTCTTT.

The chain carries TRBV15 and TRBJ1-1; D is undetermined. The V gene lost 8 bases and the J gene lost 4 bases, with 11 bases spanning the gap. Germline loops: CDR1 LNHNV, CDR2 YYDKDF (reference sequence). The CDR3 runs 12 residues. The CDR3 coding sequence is TGTGCCACCCGGCGGGAGAGCACTGAAGCTTTCTTT. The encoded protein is CATRRESTEAFF.

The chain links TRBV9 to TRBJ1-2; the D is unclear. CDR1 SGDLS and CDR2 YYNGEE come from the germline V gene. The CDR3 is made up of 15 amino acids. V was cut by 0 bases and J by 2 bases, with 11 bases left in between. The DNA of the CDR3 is TGTGCCAGCAGCGTAGTCGGAGGGTCGAACTATGGCTACACCTTC. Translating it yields CASSVVGGSNYGYTF.

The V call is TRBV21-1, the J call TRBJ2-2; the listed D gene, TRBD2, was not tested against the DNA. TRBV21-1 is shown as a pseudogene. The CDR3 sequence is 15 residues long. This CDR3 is CASSKRAGLAGELFF. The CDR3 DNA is TGTGCCAGCAGCAAAAGGGCGGGGCTTGCCGGGGAGCTGTTTTTT.

CDR3 bases: TGCGCCAGCAGCTTGGGCGGGAGGGCCGCCACAGATACGCAGTATTTT. Protein product: CASSLGGRAATDTQYF. The V gene is TRBV5-1, the J gene TRBJ2-3; 9 positions match TRBD2. This CDR3 is built from 16 residues. Looked up from germline, CDR1 is SGHRS and CDR2 is YFSETQ. The trim removed 0 bases at V and 2 bases at J, leaving 4 bases unmatched.

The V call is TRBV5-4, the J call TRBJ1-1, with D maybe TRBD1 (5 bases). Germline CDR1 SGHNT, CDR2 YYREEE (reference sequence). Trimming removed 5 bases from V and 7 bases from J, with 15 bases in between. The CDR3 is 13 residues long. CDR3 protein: CASSFRETGEAFF. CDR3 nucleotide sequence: TGTGCCAGCAGTTTCCGGGAAACAGGTGAAGCTTTCTTT.

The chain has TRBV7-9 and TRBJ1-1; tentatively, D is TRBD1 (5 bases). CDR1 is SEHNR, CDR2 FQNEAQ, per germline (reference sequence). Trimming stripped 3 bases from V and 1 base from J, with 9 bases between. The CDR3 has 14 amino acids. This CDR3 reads CASSFSQGNTEAFF. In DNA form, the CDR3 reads TGTGCCAGCAGCTTTTCGCAGGGGAACACTGAAGCTTTCTTT.

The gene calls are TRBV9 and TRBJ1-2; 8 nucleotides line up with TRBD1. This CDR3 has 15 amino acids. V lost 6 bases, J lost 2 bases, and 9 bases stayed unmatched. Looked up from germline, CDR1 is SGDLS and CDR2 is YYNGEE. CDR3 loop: CASNDPRQGNYGYTF. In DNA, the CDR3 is TGTGCCAGCAACGACCCCAGACAGGGGAACTATGGCTACACCTTC.

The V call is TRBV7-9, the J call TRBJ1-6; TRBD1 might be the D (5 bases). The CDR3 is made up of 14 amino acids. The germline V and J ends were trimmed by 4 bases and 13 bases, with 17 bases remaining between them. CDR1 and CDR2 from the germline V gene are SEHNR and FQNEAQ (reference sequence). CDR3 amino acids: CASSYAGPGGPLHF. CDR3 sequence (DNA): TGTGCCAGCAGCTACGCAGGCCCCGGGGGTCCCCTCCACTTT. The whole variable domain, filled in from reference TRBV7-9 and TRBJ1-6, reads DTGVSQNPRHKITKRGQNVTFRCDPISEHNRLYWYRQTLGQGPEFLTYFQNEAQLEKSRLLSDRFSAERPKGSFSTLEIQRTEQGDSAMYLCASSYAGPGGPLHFGNGTRLTVT.

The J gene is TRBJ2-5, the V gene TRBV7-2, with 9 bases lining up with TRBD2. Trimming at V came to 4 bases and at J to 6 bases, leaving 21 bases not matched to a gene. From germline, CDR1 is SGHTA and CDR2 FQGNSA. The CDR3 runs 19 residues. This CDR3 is CASSSNQGSGGLGGKTQYF. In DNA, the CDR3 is TGTGCCAGCAGCTCCAACCAGGGTAGCGGGGGACTAGGCGGGAAGACCCAGTACTTC.

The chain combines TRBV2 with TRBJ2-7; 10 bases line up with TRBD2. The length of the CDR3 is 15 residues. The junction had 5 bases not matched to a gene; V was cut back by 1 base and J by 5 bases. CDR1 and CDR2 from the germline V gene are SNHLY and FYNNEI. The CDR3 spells CASSEGLAGAHEQYF. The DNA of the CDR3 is TGTGCCAGCAGTGAAGGGCTAGCGGGAGCCCACGAGCAGTACTTC.

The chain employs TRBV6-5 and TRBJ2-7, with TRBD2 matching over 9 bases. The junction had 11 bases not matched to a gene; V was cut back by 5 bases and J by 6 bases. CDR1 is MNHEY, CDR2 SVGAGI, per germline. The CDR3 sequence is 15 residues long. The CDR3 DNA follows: TGTGCCAGCAGTGCCCTCCCGCGGGGGGGCGCCGAGCAGTACTTC. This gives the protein CASSALPRGGAEQYF.

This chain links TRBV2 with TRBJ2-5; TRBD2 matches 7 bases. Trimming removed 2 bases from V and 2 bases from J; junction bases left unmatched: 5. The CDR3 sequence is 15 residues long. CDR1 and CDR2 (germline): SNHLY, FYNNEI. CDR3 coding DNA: TGTGCCAGCAGTGAACTAGCGGTGGAACAAGAGACCCAGTACTTC. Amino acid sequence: CASSELAVEQETQYF.

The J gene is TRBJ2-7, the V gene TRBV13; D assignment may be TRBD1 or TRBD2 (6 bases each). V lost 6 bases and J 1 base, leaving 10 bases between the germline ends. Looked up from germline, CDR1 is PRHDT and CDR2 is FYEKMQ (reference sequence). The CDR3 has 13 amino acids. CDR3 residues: CASSWRGSYEQYF. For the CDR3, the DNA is TGTGCCAGCAGTTGGAGGGGGTCCTACGAGCAGTACTTC. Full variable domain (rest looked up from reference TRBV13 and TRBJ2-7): AAGVIQSPRHLIKEKRETATLKCYPIPRHDTVYWYQQGPGQDPQFLISFYEKMQSDKGSIPDRFSAQQFSDYHSELNMSSLELGDSALYFCASSWRGSYEQYFGPGTRLTVT.

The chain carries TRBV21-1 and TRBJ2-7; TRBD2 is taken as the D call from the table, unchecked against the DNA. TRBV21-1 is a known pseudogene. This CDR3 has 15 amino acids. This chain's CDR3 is CASSCEAGGPYEQYF. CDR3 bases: TGTGCCAGCTCCTGCGAAGCGGGGGGTCCCTACGAGCAGTACTTC.

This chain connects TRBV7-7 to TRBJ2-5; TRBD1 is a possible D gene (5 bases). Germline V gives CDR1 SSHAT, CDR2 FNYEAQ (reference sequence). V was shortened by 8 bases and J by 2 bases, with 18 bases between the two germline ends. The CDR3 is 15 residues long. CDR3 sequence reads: CASGKGLGDQETQYF. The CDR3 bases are TGTGCCAGCGGCAAGGGTTTAGGGGATCAAGAGACCCAGTACTTC.

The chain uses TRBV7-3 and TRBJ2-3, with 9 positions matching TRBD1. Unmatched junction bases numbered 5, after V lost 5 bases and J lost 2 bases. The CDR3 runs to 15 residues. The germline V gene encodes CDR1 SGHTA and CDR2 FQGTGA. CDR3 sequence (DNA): TGTGCCAGCAGCACCGGACAGGGGCTCACAGATACGCAGTATTTT. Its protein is CASSTGQGLTDTQYF.

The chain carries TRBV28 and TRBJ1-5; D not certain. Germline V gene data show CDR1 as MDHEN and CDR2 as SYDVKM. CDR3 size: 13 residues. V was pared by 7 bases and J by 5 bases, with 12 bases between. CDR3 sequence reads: CASNYLPDQPQHF. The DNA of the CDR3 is TGTGCCAGCAACTACCTTCCCGATCAGCCCCAGCATTTT.

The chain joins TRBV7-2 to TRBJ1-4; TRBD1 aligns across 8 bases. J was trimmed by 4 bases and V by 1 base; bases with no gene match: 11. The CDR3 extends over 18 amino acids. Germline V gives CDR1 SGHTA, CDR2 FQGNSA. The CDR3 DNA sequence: TGTGCCAGCAGCTTAGTAGGGATCTGGACAGGGCGTAATGAAAAACTGTTTTTT. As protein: CASSLVGIWTGRNEKLFF.

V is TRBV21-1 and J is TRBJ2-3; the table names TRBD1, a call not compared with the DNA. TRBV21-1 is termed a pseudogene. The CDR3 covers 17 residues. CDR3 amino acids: CASSKQVGDMSTDTQYF. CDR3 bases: TGTGCCAGCAGCAAGCAGGTAGGGGACATGAGCACAGATACGCAGTATTTT.

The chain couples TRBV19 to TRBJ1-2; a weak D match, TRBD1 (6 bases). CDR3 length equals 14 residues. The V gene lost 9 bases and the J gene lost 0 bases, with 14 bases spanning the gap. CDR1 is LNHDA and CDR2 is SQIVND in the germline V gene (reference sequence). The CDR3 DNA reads TGTGCCAGCCGAGACAGGTCTACTAACTATGGCTACACCTTC. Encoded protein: CASRDRSTNYGYTF.

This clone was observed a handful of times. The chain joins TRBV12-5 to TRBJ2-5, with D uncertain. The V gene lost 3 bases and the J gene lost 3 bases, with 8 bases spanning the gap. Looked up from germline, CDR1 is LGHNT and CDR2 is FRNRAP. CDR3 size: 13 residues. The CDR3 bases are TGTGCTAGTGGTTTCGGCAGGAAAGAGACCCAGTACTTC. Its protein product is CASGFGRKETQYF.